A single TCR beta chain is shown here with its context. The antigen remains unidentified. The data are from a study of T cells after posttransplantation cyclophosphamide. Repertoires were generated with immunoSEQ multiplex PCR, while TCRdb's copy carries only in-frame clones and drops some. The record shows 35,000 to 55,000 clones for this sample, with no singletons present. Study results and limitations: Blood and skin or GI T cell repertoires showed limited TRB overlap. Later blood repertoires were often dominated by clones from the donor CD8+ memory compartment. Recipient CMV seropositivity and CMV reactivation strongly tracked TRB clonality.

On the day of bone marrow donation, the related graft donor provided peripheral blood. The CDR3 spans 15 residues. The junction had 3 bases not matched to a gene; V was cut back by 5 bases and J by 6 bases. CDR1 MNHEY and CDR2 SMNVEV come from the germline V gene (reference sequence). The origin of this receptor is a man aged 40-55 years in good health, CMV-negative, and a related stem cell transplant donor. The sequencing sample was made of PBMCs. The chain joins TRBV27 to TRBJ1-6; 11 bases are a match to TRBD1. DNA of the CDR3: TGTGCCAGCAGTCTGGGGACAGGGGGTAATTCACCCCTCCACTTT. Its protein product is CASSLGTGGNSPLHF.